Listed below are T cell receptor beta chains from one sample, sequenced in a study of T cell changes during pregnancy in multiple sclerosis. Measured with immunoSEQ multiplex PCR; TCRdb has only the in-frame clones, and not every one. The table records about 66,000 clones, over 75% of them present only once. This sample comprised CD8+ T cells from peripheral blood mononuclear cells, obtained before pregnancy. The source is a female donor with multiple sclerosis, enrolled in a pregnancy study. CDR3s include the opening cysteine and the closing phenylalanine or tryptophan. A D gene is named only where the DNA matches it firmly. A clone size is listed for some rows: how often the clone was seen (once, few, many), or a class if it is expanded.

J gene	V gene	D gene	clone size	CDR3 protein	CDR3 DNA
TRBJ2-7	TRBV6-1	TRBD2	NA	CASSAPGTSVYEQYF	TGTGCCAGCAGTGCACCCGGGACTAGCGTCTACGAGCAGTACTTC
TRBJ2-7	TRBV6-1	NA	NA	CASSELGQKYEQYF	TGTGCCAGCAGTGAATTAGGACAGAAATACGAGCAGTACTTC
TRBJ2-3	TRBV11-2	NA	NA	CASSLSGDTQYF	TGTGCCAGCAGCTTATCGGGAGATACGCAGTATTTT
TRBJ2-1	TRBV15	TRBD1	NA	CATGKDRGRTNEQFF	TGTGCCACCGGCAAGGACAGGGGGAGGACCAATGAGCAGTTCTTC
TRBJ2-1	TRBV13	TRBD2	NA	CASSLVLAGGSSYNEQFF	TGTGCCAGCAGCTTAGTACTAGCGGGGGGATCCTCCTACAATGAGCAGTTCTTC
TRBJ1-1	TRBV6-4	NA	once	CASSASGDVGTEAFF	TGTGCCAGCAGTGCTTCGGGGGACGTTGGGACTGAAGCTTTCTTT
TRBJ1-1	TRBV7-9	TRBD1	NA	CASSFSRDRGNTEAFF	TGTGCCAGCAGCTTCAGCCGGGACAGGGGAAACACTGAAGCTTTCTTT
TRBJ1-1	TRBV7-9	TRBD1	NA	CASIKGQMNTEAFF	TGTGCCAGCATCAAGGGACAGATGAACACTGAAGCTTTCTTT
TRBJ1-6	TRBV6-5	NA	few	CASSYYGSSPLHF	TGTGCCAGCAGTTATTACGGGAGTTCACCCCTCCACTTT
TRBJ2-1	TRBV11-2	NA	once	CASSAEGSSYNEQFF	TGTGCCAGCAGCGCGGAGGGAAGCTCCTACAATGAGCAGTTCTTC
TRBJ1-1	TRBV5-1	NA	NA	CASSLVPPSDTEAFF	TGCGCCAGCAGCTTGGTTCCCCCCTCGGACACTGAAGCTTTCTTT
TRBJ2-3	TRBV2	TRBD2	NA	CASSEDDERGALFSTDTQYF	TGTGCCAGCAGTGAAGATGATGAGCGGGGGGCCCTCTTTAGCACAGATACGCAGTATTTT
TRBJ1-5	TRBV2	NA	once	CASSEVEEAFQPQHF	TGTGCCAGCAGTGAGGTCGAGGAGGCGTTTCAGCCCCAGCATTTT
TRBJ2-1	TRBV7-2	TRBD1	NA	CASSSWVAGGSSEQFF	TGTGCCAGCAGCTCGTGGGTGGCAGGGGGCTCGAGTGAGCAGTTCTTC
TRBJ1-4	TRBV11-2	NA	NA	CASRRQRSTNEKLFF	TGTGCCAGCAGACGACAGAGATCTACTAATGAAAAACTGTTTTTT
TRBJ2-7	TRBV19	TRBD2	NA	CASSIDGLAFYEQYF	TGTGCCAGTAGTATAGACGGACTAGCGTTCTACGAGCAGTACTTC
TRBJ2-1	TRBV5-1	TRBD1	once	CASSPTGNIYNEQFF	TGCGCCAGCAGCCCGACAGGGAATATCTACAATGAGCAGTTCTTC
TRBJ1-6	TRBV19	NA	NA	CASRTDTNSPLHF	TGTGCCAGTAGGACAGATACGAATTCACCCCTCCACTTT
TRBJ2-7	TRBV13	TRBD1	NA	CASSSSGTGEYEQYF	TGTGCCAGCAGCTCATCCGGGACAGGGGAGTACGAGCAGTACTTC
TRBJ1-6	TRBV27	NA	NA	CASHTGRQGYNSPLHF	TGTGCCAGCCACACTGGGCGGCAGGGGTATAATTCACCCCTCCACTTT
TRBJ2-7	TRBV9	NA	NA	CASSVGGNTYEQYF	TGTGCCAGCAGCGTAGGAGGGAACACCTACGAGCAGTACTTC
TRBJ2-5	TRBV29-1	NA	NA	CSVEDSGQETQYF	TGCAGCGTTGAAGACTCAGGTCAAGAGACCCAGTACTTC
TRBJ2-3	TRBV28	NA	NA	CASSHRGGPPDTQYF	TGTGCCAGCAGTCACAGGGGGGGCCCCCCAGATACGCAGTATTTT
TRBJ2-5	TRBV9	NA	NA	CASSPDWSPQYF	TGTGCCAGCAGCCCTGACTGGAGTCCTCAGTACTTC
TRBJ2-7	TRBV11-1	NA	NA	CASSSERYPTYEQYF	TGTGCCAGCAGCTCTGAGCGGTATCCTACCTACGAGCAGTACTTC
TRBJ2-5	TRBV15	NA	NA	CATGGALETQYF	TGTGCCACAGGGGGGGCTCTCGAGACCCAGTACTTC
TRBJ2-3	TRBV4-2	TRBD2	NA	CASSQLAGGSTDTQYF	TGTGCCAGCAGCCAACTAGCGGGGGGATCCACAGATACGCAGTATTTT
TRBJ2-7	TRBV5-5	TRBD1	NA	CASSLTEDRESVGEQYF	TGTGCCAGCAGCTTGACTGAGGACAGGGAGAGCGTCGGTGAGCAGTACTTC
TRBJ2-1	TRBV7-3	NA	once	CASSLAGGTNEQFF	TGTGCCAGCAGCTTAGCCGGGGGAACCAATGAGCAGTTCTTC
TRBJ1-2	TRBV6-5	NA	few	CASSYSANYGYTF	TGTGCCAGCAGTTACAGCGCAAACTATGGCTACACCTTC
TRBJ2-6	TRBV27	NA	NA	CASSLLSSGANVLTF	TGTGCCAGCAGTTTACTCAGCTCTGGGGCCAACGTCCTGACTTTC
TRBJ2-7	TRBV6-6	TRBD1	NA	CASSYAGGYEQYF	TGTGCCAGCAGTTACGCAGGGGGCTACGAGCAGTACTTC
TRBJ1-1	TRBV19	NA	NA	CASSIGPHSGDTEAFF	TGTGCCAGTAGTATAGGCCCCCATTCCGGGGACACTGAAGCTTTCTTT
TRBJ2-2	TRBV19	TRBD2	NA	CASTQLEGLAVNTGELFF	TGTGCCAGTACCCAATTAGAGGGACTAGCGGTGAACACCGGGGAGCTGTTTTTT
TRBJ1-2	TRBV2	NA	NA	CASSESGSKKFYGYTF	TGTGCCAGCAGTGAGAGCGGGTCGAAGAAATTCTATGGCTACACCTTC
TRBJ1-5	TRBV7-8	TRBD1	NA	CASSPAGQGNQPQHF	TGTGCCAGCAGCCCCGCGGGACAGGGCAATCAGCCCCAGCATTTT
TRBJ2-7	TRBV11-2	NA	NA	CASSTGLGDYEQYF	TGTGCCAGCAGCACTGGACTGGGCGACTACGAGCAGTACTTC
TRBJ1-2	TRBV6-5	NA	NA	CASSYDAEESNYGYTF	TGTGCCAGCAGTTACGATGCGGAAGAGAGTAACTATGGCTACACCTTC
TRBJ2-7	TRBV7-2	NA	NA	CASSFYESTYEQYF	TGTGCCAGCAGCTTCTACGAATCCACCTACGAGCAGTACTTC
TRBJ2-5	TRBV7-3	NA	NA	CASSLSGQETQYF	TGTGCCAGCAGCTTAAGCGGCCAAGAGACCCAGTACTTC
TRBJ2-7	TRBV5-1	NA	few	CASSLDVVTGNEQYF	TGCGCCAGCAGCTTGGACGTCGTTACGGGGAACGAGCAGTACTTC
TRBJ2-4	TRBV19	TRBD2	NA	CASREHSGGKYF	TGTGCCAGTAGGGAACACAGCGGGGGGAAGTACTTC
TRBJ2-1	TRBV2	NA	NA	CASKRGYEQFF	TGTGCCAGCAAAAGAGGCTATGAGCAGTTCTTC
TRBJ1-1	TRBV27	TRBD1	NA	CASSLSRGQGWTEAFF	TGTGCCAGCAGTTTAAGTAGGGGACAGGGTTGGACTGAAGCTTTCTTT
TRBJ1-5	TRBV15	NA	NA	CATGAGASNQPQHF	TGTGCCACTGGAGCGGGGGCGAGCAATCAGCCCCAGCATTTT
TRBJ1-1	TRBV9	NA	NA	CASSVDMNTEAFF	TGTGCCAGCAGCGTAGACATGAACACTGAAGCTTTCTTT
TRBJ2-3	TRBV13	TRBD2	NA	CASSLAGGDTDTQYF	TGTGCCAGCAGCTTAGCGGGGGGGGACACAGATACGCAGTATTTT
TRBJ1-2	TRBV5-6	NA	NA	CASSLAAALDYGYTF	TGTGCCAGCAGCTTGGCGGCGGCGCTGGACTATGGCTACACCTTC
TRBJ1-6	TRBV7-9	TRBD1	NA	CASSSSRQGRNSPLHF	TGTGCCAGCAGCTCCTCCCGACAGGGGAGAAATTCACCCCTCCACTTT
TRBJ2-1	TRBV27	TRBD1	NA	CASTSLDTGASYNEQFF	TGTGCCAGCACTTCACTTGACACAGGGGCCTCCTACAATGAGCAGTTCTTC
TRBJ1-1	TRBV5-5	NA	NA	CASSLAPRTNTEAFF	TGTGCCAGCAGCTTGGCCCCCAGAACGAACACTGAAGCTTTCTTT
TRBJ1-2	TRBV9	NA	NA	CASSPEESYGYTF	TGTGCCAGCAGCCCTGAGGAGTCCTATGGCTACACCTTC
TRBJ1-6	TRBV6-5	NA	few	CASRVTGLWAPLHF	TGTGCCAGCAGAGTAACAGGGTTATGGGCACCCCTCCACTTT
TRBJ2-1	TRBV6-5	NA	NA	CASSYLGGDEQFF	TGTGCCAGCAGCTACCTAGGGGGGGATGAGCAGTTCTTC
TRBJ1-2	TRBV4-1	TRBD1	NA	CASSQPPDRGLYGYTF	TGCGCCAGCAGCCAACCTCCAGACAGGGGGCTATATGGCTACACCTTC